This T cell receptor beta chain was identified in a study of blood T cells in healthy people across ages. General study findings and limits: Aged donors had fewer naive CD4+ cells and lower diversity than long-lived donors.

This clonotype turned up a few times. The antigen is undetermined. The V and J ends lost 2 bases and 5 bases, in that order; junction bases with no gene match: 5. This CDR3 contains 14 residues. The germline CDR1 and CDR2 sequences are SGHRS and YFSETQ. The authors ran a second PCR of about 7 to 11 cycles using a sample-barcoded 5' primer and a J-beta primer mix. TCRdb reprocessed the 5' RACE reads with MiXCR, giving one entry per CDR3 protein. The top ten hold over 9% of the sample, which has 1.6 million or so distinct CDR3 sequences, roughly 30% seen once. Material: blood. The TCR originated in a woman aged 25-40 years in good health. V gene TRBV5-1 combines with J gene TRBJ2-5; 8 bases match TRBD2. The CDR3 protein is CASSFSGAGETQYF. Here the CDR3 DNA reads TGCGCCAGCAGCTTTAGCGGGGCTGGGGAGACCCAGTACTTC.